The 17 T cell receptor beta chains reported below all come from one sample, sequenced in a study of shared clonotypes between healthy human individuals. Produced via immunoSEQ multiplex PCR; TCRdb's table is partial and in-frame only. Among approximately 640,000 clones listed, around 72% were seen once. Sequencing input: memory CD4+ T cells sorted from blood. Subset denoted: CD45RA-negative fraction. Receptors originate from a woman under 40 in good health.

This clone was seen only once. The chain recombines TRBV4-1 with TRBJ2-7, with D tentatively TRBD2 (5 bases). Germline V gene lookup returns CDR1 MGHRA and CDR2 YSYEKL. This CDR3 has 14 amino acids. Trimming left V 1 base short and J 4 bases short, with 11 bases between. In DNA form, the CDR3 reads TGCGCCAGCAGCCAAGCGGTGGACTCTTACGAGCAGTACTTC. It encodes CASSQAVDSYEQYF.

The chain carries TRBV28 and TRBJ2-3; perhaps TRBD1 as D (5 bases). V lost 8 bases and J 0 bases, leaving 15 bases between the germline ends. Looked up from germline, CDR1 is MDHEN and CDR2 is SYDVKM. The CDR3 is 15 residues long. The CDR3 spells CASLPGHPSTDTQYF. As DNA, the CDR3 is TGTGCCAGCCTACCAGGGCACCCGAGCACAGATACGCAGTATTTT.

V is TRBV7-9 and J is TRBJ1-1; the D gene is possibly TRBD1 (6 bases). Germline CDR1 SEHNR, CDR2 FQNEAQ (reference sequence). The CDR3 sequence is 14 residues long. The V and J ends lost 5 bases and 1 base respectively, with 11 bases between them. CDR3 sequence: CASSPTTGNTEAFF. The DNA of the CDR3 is TGTGCCAGCAGCCCTACGACAGGGAACACTGAAGCTTTCTTT.

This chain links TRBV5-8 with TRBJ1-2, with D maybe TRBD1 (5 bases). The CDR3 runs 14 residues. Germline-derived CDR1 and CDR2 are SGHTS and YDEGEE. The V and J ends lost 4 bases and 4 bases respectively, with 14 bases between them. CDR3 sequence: CASSREGRTYGYTF. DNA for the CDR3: TGTGCCAGCAGCCGGGAGGGACGGACCTATGGCTACACCTTC.

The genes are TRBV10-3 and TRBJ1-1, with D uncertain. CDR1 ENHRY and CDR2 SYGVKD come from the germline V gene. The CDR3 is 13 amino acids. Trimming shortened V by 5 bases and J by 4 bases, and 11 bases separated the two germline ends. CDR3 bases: TGTGCCATCAGTATAGAGCCTAGCACTGAAGCTTTCTTT. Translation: CAISIEPSTEAFF.

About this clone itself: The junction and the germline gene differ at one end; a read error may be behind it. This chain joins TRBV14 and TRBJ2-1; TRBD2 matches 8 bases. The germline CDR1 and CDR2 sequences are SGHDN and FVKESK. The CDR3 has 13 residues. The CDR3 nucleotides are TGTGCCAGCAGCCAAGATCGGAGCGGGAGAAGGGTCTTC. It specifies CASSQDRSGRRVF.

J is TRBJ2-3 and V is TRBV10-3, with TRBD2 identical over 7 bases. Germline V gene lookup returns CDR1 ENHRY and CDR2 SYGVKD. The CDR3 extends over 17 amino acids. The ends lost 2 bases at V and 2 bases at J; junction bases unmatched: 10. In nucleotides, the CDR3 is TGTGCCATCAGTGAGACACTAGCGCATTTGCTCACAGATACGCAGTATTTT. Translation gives CAISETLAHLLTDTQYF.

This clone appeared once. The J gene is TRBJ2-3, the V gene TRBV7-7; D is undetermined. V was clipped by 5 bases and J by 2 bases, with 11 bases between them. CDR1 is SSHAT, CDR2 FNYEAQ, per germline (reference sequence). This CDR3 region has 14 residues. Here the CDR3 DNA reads TGTGCCAGCAGCCTGAGACAAACCACAGATACGCAGTATTTT. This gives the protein CASSLRQTTDTQYF.

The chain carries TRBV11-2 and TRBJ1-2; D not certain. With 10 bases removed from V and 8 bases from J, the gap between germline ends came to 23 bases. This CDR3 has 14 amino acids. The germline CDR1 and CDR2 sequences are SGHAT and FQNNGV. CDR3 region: CATVRQRTPWGYTF. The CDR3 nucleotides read TGTGCCACAGTACGCCAGAGAACCCCATGGGGCTACACCTTC.

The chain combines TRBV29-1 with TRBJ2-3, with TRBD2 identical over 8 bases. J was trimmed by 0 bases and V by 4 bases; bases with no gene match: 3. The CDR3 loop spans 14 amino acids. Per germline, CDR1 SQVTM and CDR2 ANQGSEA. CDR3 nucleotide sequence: TGCAGCGTTGTAGCGGGGTTTAGCACAGATACGCAGTATTTT. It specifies CSVVAGFSTDTQYF.

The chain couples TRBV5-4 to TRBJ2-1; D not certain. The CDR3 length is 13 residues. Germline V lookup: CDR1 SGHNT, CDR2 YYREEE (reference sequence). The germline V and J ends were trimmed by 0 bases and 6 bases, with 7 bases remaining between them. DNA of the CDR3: TGTGCCAGCAGCTTGGGACAACCCAATGAGCAGTTCTTC. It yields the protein CASSLGQPNEQFF. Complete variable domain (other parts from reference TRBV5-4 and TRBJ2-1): ETGVTQSPTHLIKTRGQQVTLRCSSQSGHNTVSWYQQALGQGPQFIFQYYREEENGRGNFPPRFSGLQFPNYSSELNVNALELDDSALYLCASSLGQPNEQFFGPGTRLTVL.

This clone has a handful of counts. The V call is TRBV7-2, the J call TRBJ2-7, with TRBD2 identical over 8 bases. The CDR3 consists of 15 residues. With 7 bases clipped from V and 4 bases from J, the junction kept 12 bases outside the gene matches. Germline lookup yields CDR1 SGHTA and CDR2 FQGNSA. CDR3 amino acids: CASTQNSGTGYEQYF. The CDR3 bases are TGTGCCAGCACCCAAAATAGCGGGACGGGGTACGAGCAGTACTTC. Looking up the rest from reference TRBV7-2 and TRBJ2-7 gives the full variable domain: GAGVSQSPSNKVTEKGKDVELRCDPISGHTALYWYRQSLGQGLEFLIYFQGNSAPDKSGLPSDRFSAERTGGSVSTLTIQRTQQEDSAVYLCASTQNSGTGYEQYFGPGTRLTVT.

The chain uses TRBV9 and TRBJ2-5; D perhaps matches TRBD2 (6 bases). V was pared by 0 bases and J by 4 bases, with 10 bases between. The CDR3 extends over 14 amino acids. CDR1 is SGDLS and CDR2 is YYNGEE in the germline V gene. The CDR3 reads CASSVVGGGETQYF. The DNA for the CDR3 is TGTGCCAGCAGCGTAGTGGGGGGAGGAGAGACCCAGTACTTC.

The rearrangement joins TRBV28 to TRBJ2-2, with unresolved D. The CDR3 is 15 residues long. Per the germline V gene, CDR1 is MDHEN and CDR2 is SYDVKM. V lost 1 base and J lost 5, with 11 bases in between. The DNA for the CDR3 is TGTGCCAGCAGTTTATCGGGTAGCAGGACCGGGGAGCTGTTTTTT. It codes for CASSLSGSRTGELFF. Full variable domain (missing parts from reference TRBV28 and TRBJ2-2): DVKVTQSSRYLVKRTGEKVFLECVQDMDHENMFWYRQDPGLGLRLIYFSYDVKMKEKGDIPEGYSVSREKKERFSLILESASTNQTSMYLCASSLSGSRTGELFFGEGSRLTVL.

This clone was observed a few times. The CDR3 spells CAISETRGATLTDTQYF. The CDR3, as DNA: TGTGCCATCAGTGAAACAAGGGGAGCGACCCTAACAGATACGCAGTATTTT. V gene TRBV10-3 combines with J gene TRBJ2-3; possibly TRBD1 or TRBD2 for D (5 bases each). Germline V gene data show CDR1 as ENHRY and CDR2 as SYGVKD. V was clipped by 3 bases and J by 3 bases, with 19 bases between them. The CDR3 consists of 17 residues.

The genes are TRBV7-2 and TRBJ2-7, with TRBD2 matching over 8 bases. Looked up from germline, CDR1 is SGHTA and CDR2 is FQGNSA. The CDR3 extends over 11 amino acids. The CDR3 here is CAERESYEQYF. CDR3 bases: TGTGCTGAGCGGGAGTCGTACGAGCAGTACTTC. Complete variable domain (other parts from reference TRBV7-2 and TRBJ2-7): GAGVSQSPSNKVTEKGKDVELRCDPISGHTALYWYRQSLGQGLEFLIYFQGNSAPDKSGLPSDRFSAERTGGSVSTLTIQRTQQEDSAVYLCAERESYEQYFGPGTRLTVT.

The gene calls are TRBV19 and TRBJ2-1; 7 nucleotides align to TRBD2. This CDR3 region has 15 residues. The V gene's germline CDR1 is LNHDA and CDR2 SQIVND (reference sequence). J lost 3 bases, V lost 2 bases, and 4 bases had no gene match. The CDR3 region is CASSISGTNYNEQFF. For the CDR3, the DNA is TGTGCCAGTAGTATATCTGGGACTAACTACAATGAGCAGTTCTTC. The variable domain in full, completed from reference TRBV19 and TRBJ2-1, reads DGGITQSPKYLFRKEGQNVTLSCEQNLNHDAMYWYRQDPGQGLRLIYYSQIVNDFQKGDIAEGYSVSREKKESFPLTVTSAQKNPTAFYLCASSISGTNYNEQFFGPGTRLTVL.